Described below is a single T cell receptor beta chain sequence and its context. This sample was included in a study of blood T cell repertoires in COVID-19. Study summary: Both acute and convalescent COVID-19 samples were obtained from the United States, Italy and Spain.

Some clones are missing from TCRdb's copy, which holds only in-frame ones; the method was immunoSEQ multiplex PCR. The table records about 200,000 clones, 80% to 90% of them present only once. CDR3 length: 14 amino acids. Trimming cost V 3 bases and J 2 bases; bases outside gene matches: 3. Germline CDR1 reads MNHEY; CDR2 reads SMNVEV (reference sequence). The TCR comes from a man in his forties who had recovered from COVID-19. The sequencing input was PBMCs or T cells enriched from blood (not recorded which). This chain connects TRBV27 to TRBJ1-2; 7 nucleotides align to TRBD1. The CDR3 DNA is TGTGCCAGCAGTTTGACAGGGACCAACTATGGCTACACCTTC. This codes for CASSLTGTNYGYTF.